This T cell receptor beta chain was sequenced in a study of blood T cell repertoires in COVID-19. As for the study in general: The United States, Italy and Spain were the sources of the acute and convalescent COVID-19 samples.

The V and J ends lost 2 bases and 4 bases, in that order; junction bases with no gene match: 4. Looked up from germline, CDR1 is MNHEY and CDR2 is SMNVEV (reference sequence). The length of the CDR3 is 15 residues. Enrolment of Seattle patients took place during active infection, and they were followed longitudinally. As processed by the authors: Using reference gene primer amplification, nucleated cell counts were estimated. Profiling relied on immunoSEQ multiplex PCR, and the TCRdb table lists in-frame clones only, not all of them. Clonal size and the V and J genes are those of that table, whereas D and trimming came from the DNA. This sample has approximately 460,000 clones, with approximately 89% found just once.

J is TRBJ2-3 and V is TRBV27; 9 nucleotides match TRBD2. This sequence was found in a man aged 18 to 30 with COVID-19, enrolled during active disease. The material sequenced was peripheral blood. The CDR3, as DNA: TGTGCCAGCAGTTTAATGGGACTAGCAGCAGATACGCAGTATTTT. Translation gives CASSLMGLAADTQYF.